This T cell receptor (beta chain) originates from a study of radiotherapy plus CTLA-4 blockade in lung cancer. V lost 8 bases, J lost 7 bases, and 8 bases stayed unmatched. Per the germline V gene, CDR1 is MNHNY and CDR2 is SVGAGI (reference sequence). The CDR3 loop spans 13 amino acids. Study-level points and caveats: TCR clones originating in tumors grew in number in blood after radiotherapy plus ipilimumab.

The method was immunoSEQ multiplex PCR; TCRdb's version includes in-frame clones alone and lacks a portion of them. Of 25,000 to 35,000 clones in the sample, approximately 79% are singletons; the top ten hold about 7.7%. Of note for this clone: Its specificity is not known.

This rearrangement joins TRBV6-6 to TRBJ2-5; TRBD1 matches 9 bases. The material sequenced was peripheral blood, taken from a patient treated with radiotherapy plus ipilimumab. The receptor comes from a human donor with non-small cell lung cancer who had stable disease on radiotherapy plus ipilimumab. CDR3 loop: CASVRTGEGTQYF. CDR3 coding DNA: TGTGCCAGCGTAAGGACAGGGGAAGGGACCCAGTACTTC.